This T cell receptor (beta chain) is drawn from a study of blood T cells in healthy people across ages. Study-wide findings and caveats: Whereas aged donors had fewer naive CD4+ cells, long-lived donors had more of them and higher diversity. Possibly confounding the expanded clonotype changes was the fact that donor CMV status was unknown.

Looked up from germline, CDR1 is SNHLY and CDR2 is FYNNEI. CDR3 length equals 13 residues. Trimming stripped 4 bases from V and 3 bases from J, with 7 bases between. To note about this clonotype: The antigen remains undetermined.

Then a second PCR, running about 6 to 12 cycles, was carried out with a sample-barcoded 5' primer and a J-beta primer mix. Per-sample output comprised a minimum of 2.5 million paired-end reads containing CDR3. TCRdb re-called the 5' RACE reads through MiXCR, storing one row per CDR3 protein. The table includes hundreds of thousands of distinct CDR3 sequences, about 34% detected once. There were healthy Caucasian individuals from Russia, aged roughly 6 to 95, serving as donors. The J gene is TRBJ1-5, the V gene TRBV2; the D gene is possibly TRBD1 (5 bases). The receptor was derived from a woman older than 75 in good health. Source material: blood. The CDR3 nucleotides read TGTGCCAGCAGTGGGGGGGACAATCAGCCCCAGCATTTT. This gives the protein CASSGGDNQPQHF.